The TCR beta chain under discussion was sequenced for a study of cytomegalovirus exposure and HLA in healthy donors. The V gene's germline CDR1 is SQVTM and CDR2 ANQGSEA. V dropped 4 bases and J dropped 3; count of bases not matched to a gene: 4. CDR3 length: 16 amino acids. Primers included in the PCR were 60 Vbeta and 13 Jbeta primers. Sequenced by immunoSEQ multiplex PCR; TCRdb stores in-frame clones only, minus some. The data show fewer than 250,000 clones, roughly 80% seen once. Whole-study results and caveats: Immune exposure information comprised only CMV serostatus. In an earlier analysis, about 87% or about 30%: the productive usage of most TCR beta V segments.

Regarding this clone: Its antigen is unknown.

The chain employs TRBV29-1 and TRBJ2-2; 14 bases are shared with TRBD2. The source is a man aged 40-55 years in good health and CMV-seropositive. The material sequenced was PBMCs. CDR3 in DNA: TGCAGCGTTGGTATGACTAGCGGGAGGGACACCGGGGAGCTGTTTTTT. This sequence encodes CSVGMTSGRDTGELFF.